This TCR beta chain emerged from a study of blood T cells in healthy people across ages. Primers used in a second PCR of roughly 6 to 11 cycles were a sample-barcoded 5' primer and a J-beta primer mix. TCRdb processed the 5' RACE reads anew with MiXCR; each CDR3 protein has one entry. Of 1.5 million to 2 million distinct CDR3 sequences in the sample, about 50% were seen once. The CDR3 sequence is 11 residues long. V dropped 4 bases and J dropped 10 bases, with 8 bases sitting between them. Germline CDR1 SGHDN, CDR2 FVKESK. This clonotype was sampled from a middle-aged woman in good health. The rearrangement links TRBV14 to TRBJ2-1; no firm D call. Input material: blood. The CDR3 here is CASSRYQEQFF. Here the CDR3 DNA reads TGTGCCAGCAGCCGGTACCAGGAGCAGTTCTTC. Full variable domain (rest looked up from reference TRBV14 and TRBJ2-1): EAGVTQFPSHSVIEKGQTVTLRCDPISGHDNLYWYRRVMGKEIKFLLHFVKESKQDESGMPNNRFLAERTGGTYSTLKVQPAELEDSGVYFCASSRYQEQFFGPGTRLTVL.